A single sample is the source of the 15 T cell receptor beta chains below, sequenced in a study of T cell clones after liver transplantation. Generated by immunoSEQ multiplex PCR, the TCRdb table keeps only in-frame clones and is missing some. The sample lists some 80,000 clones, about 82% seen once, with 0.45% to 0.55% in the top ten. Sequenced here: CD4+ T cells from blood, sampled around 45 months after liver transplant. The receptors shown here come from a human patient who received a liver transplant. Some T cells may be the graft donor's.

V and J are TRBV7-9 and TRBJ1-1; 8 positions agree with TRBD1. The V segment lost 5 bases and the J segment 2 bases; nucleotides outside the gene matches: 7. The CDR3 is 15 amino acids. Germline V lookup: CDR1 SEHNR, CDR2 FQNEAQ (reference sequence). The CDR3 coding sequence is TGTGCCAGCAGCCCCCGTGGACAGGGCAACACTGAAGCTTTCTTT. This codes for CASSPRGQGNTEAFF.

The V call is TRBV6-6, the J call TRBJ2-1; 7 bases are shared with TRBD2. The germline gives CDR1 MNHNY, CDR2 SVGAGI (reference sequence). The CDR3 is made up of 16 amino acids. V dropped 2 bases and J dropped 3; count of bases not matched to a gene: 7. CDR3 residues: CASSYRLAAGYNEQFF. The CDR3 nucleotides are TGTGCCAGCAGTTACCGCCTAGCGGCTGGCTACAATGAGCAGTTCTTC.

This clone showed up just a few times. The rearrangement links TRBV18 to TRBJ2-1; 7 nucleotides match TRBD1. Unmatched junction bases numbered 9, after V lost 8 bases and J lost 2 bases. Germline V gives CDR1 KGHSH, CDR2 LQKENI. This CDR3 contains 15 residues. In DNA, the CDR3 is TGTGCCAGCGCAGACAGGGCGAGGGCCTACAATGAGCAGTTCTTC. This sequence encodes CASADRARAYNEQFF.

The V and J genes are TRBV11-2 and TRBJ2-7, with TRBD2 as a possible D gene (6 bases). The CDR3 contains 13 residues. Trimming removed 4 bases from V and 3 bases from J, with 10 bases in between. In germline, CDR1 is SGHAT, CDR2 FQNNGV. This CDR3 reads CASSSFGGYEQYF. CDR3 nucleotides: TGTGCCAGCAGCTCCTTCGGGGGCTACGAGCAGTACTTC.

In DNA, the CDR3 is TGTGCCAGCAGTAAGGACAGGGGGACTGAAGCTTTCTTT. Protein: CASSKDRGTEAFF. V usage is TRBV7-2 and J usage is TRBJ1-1; 10 bases fit TRBD1. The J segment lost 5 bases and the V segment lost 6 bases, leaving 3 bases of the junction unmatched. The CDR3 sequence is 13 residues long. Germline assignment: CDR1 SGHTA and CDR2 FQGNSA.

V gene TRBV7-2 combines with J gene TRBJ1-2; the match to TRBD1 covers 8 bases. Trimming removed 3 bases from V and 8 bases from J; junction bases left unmatched: 11. The CDR3 length is 15 residues. Germline V gene lookup returns CDR1 SGHTA and CDR2 FQGNSA. The CDR3 DNA sequence: TGTGCCAGCAGCTTTAGCACTCGACAGGGGAAAGGCTACACCTTC. Translated: CASSFSTRQGKGYTF. Full variable domain (remainder filled in from reference TRBV7-2 and TRBJ1-2): GAGVSQSPSNKVTEKGKDVELRCDPISGHTALYWYRQSLGQGLEFLIYFQGNSAPDKSGLPSDRFSAERTGGSVSTLTIQRTQQEDSAVYLCASSFSTRQGKGYTFGSGTRLTVV.

The V call is TRBV29-1, the J call TRBJ2-7; D possibly matches TRBD1 or TRBD2 (6 bases each). V lost 7 bases, J lost 7 bases, and 17 bases lay in between. Germline V gene lookup returns CDR1 SQVTM and CDR2 ANQGSEA. The CDR3 length is 12 residues. CDR3 bases: TGCAGCGGCGGACTGGGGGCGGGAGAGCAGTACTTC. This translates into CSGGLGAGEQYF.

V usage is TRBV19 and J usage is TRBJ2-5; D might be TRBD1 (6 bases). Germline V gene sequence: CDR1 LNHDA, CDR2 SQIVND (reference sequence). The CDR3 extends over 14 amino acids. The germline V and J ends were trimmed by 4 bases and 4 bases, with 13 bases remaining between them. CDR3 loop: CASSNPQGRETQYF. CDR3 nucleotides: TGTGCCAGTAGTAATCCGCAGGGGAGAGAGACCCAGTACTTC.

V is TRBV18 and J is TRBJ1-1; D not resolved. V lost 4 bases to trimming and J lost 1 base, with 7 bases between them. This CDR3 is built from 13 residues. Per the germline V gene, CDR1 is KGHSH and CDR2 is LQKENI. The CDR3 DNA reads TGTGCCAGCTCACGGACCGAGAACACTGAAGCTTTCTTT. Translated, it gives CASSRTENTEAFF.

V usage is TRBV2 and J usage is TRBJ2-7, with TRBD2 matching 7 bases. Germline assignment: CDR1 SNHLY and CDR2 FYNNEI. Trimming cost V 2 bases and J 9 bases; bases outside gene matches: 16. The CDR3 runs to 16 residues. The CDR3 DNA is TGTGCCAGCAGTGAATCGGAGCTAGCGGACCTACGAGCGCAGTACTTC. Its protein is CASSESELADLRAQYF.

This chain connects TRBV4-1 to TRBJ2-3; D is perhaps TRBD2 (6 bases). The CDR3 contains 17 residues. Per germline, CDR1 MGHRA and CDR2 YSYEKL. V gave up 0 bases and J gave up 6 bases, with 19 bases separating them. CDR3 bases: TGCGCCAGCAGCCAAGAGGGTAGCGGAAGCCCCCTGGATACGCAGTATTTT. The encoded protein is CASSQEGSGSPLDTQYF.

The chain joins TRBV4-1 to TRBJ2-2; the D gene is possibly TRBD2 (6 bases). The CDR3 spans 18 residues. V gave up 2 bases and J gave up 0 bases, with 16 bases separating them. In germline, CDR1 is MGHRA, CDR2 YSYEKL. The CDR3 region has the DNA TGCGCCAGCAGCCAATTCGCCTTCGGGGGTTCGAACACCGGGGAGCTGTTTTTT. Residues: CASSQFAFGGSNTGELFF.

The J gene is TRBJ2-2, the V gene TRBV5-1; 9 bases are shared with TRBD2. The CDR3 sequence is 15 residues long. CDR1 and CDR2 from the germline V gene are SGHRS and YFSETQ. Germline trimming cut 2 bases from V and 2 bases from J; bases unmatched to any gene: 1. The CDR3 DNA is TGCGCCAGCAGCTTAGCGGGAGGTAACACCGGGGAGCTGTTTTTT. It specifies CASSLAGGNTGELFF.

The CDR3 DNA is TGCGCCAGCAGCGTAAAGAGCGACACTGAAGCTTTCTTT. This gives the protein CASSVKSDTEAFF. The rearrangement links TRBV5-1 to TRBJ1-1; no reliable D call. The germline V gene has CDR1 SGHRS and CDR2 YFSETQ. Trimming took 4 bases from V and 3 from J, leaving 10 bases between them. This CDR3 comprises 13 residues.

This chain uses TRBV9 with TRBJ1-1; D might be TRBD1 (5 bases). CDR1 is SGDLS, CDR2 YYNGEE, per germline. V lost 0 bases and J lost 7, with 7 bases in between. There are 12 residues in the CDR3. The CDR3 bases are TGTGCCAGCAGCGTAGTGGGGGGTGAAGCTTTCTTT. It encodes CASSVVGGEAFF. The variable domain in full, completed from reference TRBV9 and TRBJ1-1, reads DSGVTQTPKHLITATGQRVTLRCSPRSGDLSVYWYQQSLDQGLQFLIQYYNGEERAKGNILERFSAQQFPDLHSELNLSSLELGDSALYFCASSVVGGEAFFGQGTRLTVV.